A selection of T cell receptor beta chains follows, all from one sample in a study of blood T cell repertoires in COVID-19. Produced via immunoSEQ multiplex PCR; TCRdb's table is partial and in-frame only. The sample includes 80,000 to 100,000 clones, 75% to 90% of them seen just once. Specimen: peripheral blood. The source of these receptors is a woman of 80 years or more with acute or convalescent COVID-19. Each CDR3 is given with its conserved first and last residue. Fields, in order: V gene, CDR3 protein.

v_gene: TRBV7-3
CDR3aa: CASSSQGASQETQYF

v_gene: TRBV30
CDR3aa: CAWSGRTAYNSPLHF

v_gene: TRBV15
CDR3aa: CATSRDRGTGGRATNEKLFF

v_gene: TRBV29-1
CDR3aa: CSTGQLDGYTF

v_gene: TRBV4-1
CDR3aa: CASSPTGYGNTIYF

v_gene: TRBV5-1
CDR3aa: CASSLEGLAPTDTQYF

v_gene: TRBV4-1
CDR3aa: CASSQTGTGATNEKLFF

v_gene: TRBV7-3
CDR3aa: CASSLTGLNEQFF

v_gene: TRBV9
CDR3aa: CASSTGLTDTQYF

v_gene: TRBV2
CDR3aa: CASSVDRGEAFF

v_gene: TRBV24-1
CDR3aa: CAVAPRDMARNEQFF

v_gene: TRBV5-1
CDR3aa: CASSPQGGGQFF

v_gene: TRBV6-4
CDR3aa: CASSLLAGARNEQFF

v_gene: TRBV18
CDR3aa: CASSPAQGPGTEAFF

v_gene: TRBV7-9
CDR3aa: CASSLGDNEQYF

v_gene: TRBV11-3
CDR3aa: CASSPDSARSGNTIYF

v_gene: TRBV2
CDR3aa: CASSDWEATVEAFF